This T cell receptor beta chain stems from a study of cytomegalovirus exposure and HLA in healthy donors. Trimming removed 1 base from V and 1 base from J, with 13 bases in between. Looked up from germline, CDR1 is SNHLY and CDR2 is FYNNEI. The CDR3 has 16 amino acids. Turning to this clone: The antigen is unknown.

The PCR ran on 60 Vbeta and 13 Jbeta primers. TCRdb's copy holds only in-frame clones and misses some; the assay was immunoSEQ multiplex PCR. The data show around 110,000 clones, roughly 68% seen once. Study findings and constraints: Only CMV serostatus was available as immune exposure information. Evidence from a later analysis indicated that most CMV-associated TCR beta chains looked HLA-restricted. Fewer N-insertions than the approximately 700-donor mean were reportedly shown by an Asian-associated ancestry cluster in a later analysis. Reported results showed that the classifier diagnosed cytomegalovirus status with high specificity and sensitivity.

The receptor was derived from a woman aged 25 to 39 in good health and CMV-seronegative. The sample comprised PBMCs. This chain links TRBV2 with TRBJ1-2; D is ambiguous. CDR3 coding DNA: TGTGCCAGCAGTGAAGTAGGGTTAGGGAGTAACTATGGCTACACCTTC. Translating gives CASSEVGLGSNYGYTF. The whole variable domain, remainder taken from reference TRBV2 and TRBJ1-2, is EPEVTQTPSHQVTQMGQEVILRCVPISNHLYFYWYRQILGQKVEFLVSFYNNEISEKSEIFDDQFSVERPDGSNFTLKIRSTKLEDSAMYFCASSEVGLGSNYGYTFGSGTRLTVV.